This T cell receptor beta chain was found in a study of T cell clones after liver transplantation. Across the study: TCRbeta sequencing after a pre-transplant mixed lymphocyte reaction identified graft-donor-reactive clones, later tracked in post-transplant blood.

V dropped 0 bases and J dropped 2 bases, with 9 bases sitting between them. CDR3 length: 15 residues. From germline, CDR1 is MNHEY and CDR2 SMNVEV (reference sequence). Study outcomes and limitations: In most of the 8 subjects, circulating graft-donor-reactive CD4 TCRbeta sequences fell significantly after transplant. A larger donor-reactive than third-party decline suggested partial antigen-specific deletion.

For this clone: The antigen is undetermined.

Using immunoSEQ multiplex PCR, the repertoire was profiled, and TCRdb retains in-frame clones only, with some absent. The sample yields around 100,000 clones, approximately 78% seen once. This TCR derives from a human donor who received a liver transplant. This specimen consisted of CD4+ T cells from blood, obtained before liver transplant. The chain combines TRBV27 with TRBJ2-3; D unclear. CDR3 in amino acids: CASSLSPADTDTQYF. The CDR3 DNA reads as TGTGCCAGCAGTTTATCCCCTGCAGACACAGATACGCAGTATTTT.